This T cell receptor beta chain was found in a study of cytomegalovirus exposure and HLA in healthy donors. Study results and limitations: A later analysis showed TCR association rates differing by HLA locus, peaking at DRB1 and lowest at HLA-C. Reports described diagnosis of cytomegalovirus status by the classifier as highly specific and sensitive.

This CDR3 comprises 20 residues. V shed 5 bases and J 9 bases; nucleotides not matched to a gene: 23. Per the germline V gene, CDR1 is MNHEY and CDR2 is SMNVEV (reference sequence). In regard to this clone: Its antigen is not identified.

13 Jbeta primers and 60 Vbeta primers were used for the PCR. The method was immunoSEQ multiplex PCR; TCRdb's version includes in-frame clones alone and lacks a portion of them. The sample shows over 150,000 clones, roughly 79% of them seen only once. This receptor was obtained from a man aged 18 to 29 in good health and CMV-seronegative. The chain is built from TRBV27 and TRBJ1-6, with 9 bases identical to TRBD1. Sequencing was carried out using PBMCs. Here the CDR3 reads CASSAYFRDRDSHIVSPLHF. DNA for the CDR3: TGTGCCAGCAGTGCCTACTTCAGGGACAGGGACTCGCATATTGTTTCACCCCTCCACTTT.